Listed below are T cell receptor beta chains from one sample, sequenced in a study of spatial heterogeneity in lung cancer. Via MiXCR, TCRdb re-called the 5' RACE reads, giving one row per CDR3 protein. Of about 44,000 distinct CDR3 sequences in the sample, approximately 13% are singletons; the top ten hold 50% to 65%. The sequences come from PBMCs, collected at surgery. All receptors come from a male donor with early-stage non-small cell lung cancer. The CDR3 runs from the conserved cysteine through the conserved F or W. A D gene is named only where the DNA matches it firmly. Clone size is shown for a subset of rows, as once, few, many or a class of expanded clone.

v_call	clone_size	j_call	d_call	cdr3_aa	cdr3_nt
TRBV6-5	once	TRBJ2-7	-	CATTRPGRGTSLQYF	TGTGCCACGACGCGCCCCGGACGGGGGACCTCCCTCCAGTACTTC
TRBV7-9	many	TRBJ1-2	-	CASSWTQGWYGYTF	TGTGCCAGCAGCTGGACGCAGGGATGGTATGGCTACACCTTC
TRBV15	-	TRBJ2-1	-	CATSSSGGNEQFF	TGTGCCACCAGCAGTAGTGGGGGAAATGAGCAGTTCTTC
TRBV5-6	-	TRBJ1-6	-	CASSLVRNSPLHF	TGTGCCAGCAGCTTGGTCCGAAATTCACCCCTCCACTTT
TRBV2	few	TRBJ1-1	TRBD1	CASQTGSGNEAFF	TGTGCCAGCCAGACAGGGAGTGGAAATGAAGCTTTCTTT
TRBV4-3	-	TRBJ2-1	TRBD2	CASSQVLAGTCNEQFF	TGCGCCAGCAGCCAAGTCCTAGCGGGAACCTGCAATGAGCAGTTCTTC
TRBV11-2	many	TRBJ2-3	-	CASSLPVTTDTQYF	TGTGCCAGCAGCCTCCCAGTCACCACAGATACGCAGTATTTT
TRBV20-1	many	TRBJ1-2	-	CSPDSYGYTF	TGCAGTCCCGACAGCTATGGCTACACCTTC
TRBV4-1	few	TRBJ2-3	-	CASSQYRGDTQYF	TGCGCCAGCAGCCAATATCGAGGAGATACGCAGTATTTT
TRBV25-1	-	TRBJ1-5	-	CASSRTGRQPQHF	TGTGCCAGCAGTCGTACGGGCCGTCAGCCCCAGCATTTT
TRBV7-2	few	TRBJ2-7	TRBD2	CASSPEGLAGVGGEQYF	TGTGCCAGCAGCCCAGAGGGACTAGCGGGAGTCGGGGGCGAGCAGTACTTC
TRBV29-1	many	TRBJ1-5	TRBD1	CSVATGIDQPQHF	TGCAGCGTTGCGACAGGGATAGATCAGCCCCAGCATTTT
TRBV9	few	TRBJ2-5	-	CASSAGAADQETQYF	TGTGCCAGCAGCGCTGGGGCGGCAGACCAAGAGACCCAGTACTTC
TRBV7-2	-	TRBJ2-1	-	CASSIQGTYNEQFF	TGTGCCAGCAGCATACAGGGTACCTACAATGAGCAGTTCTTC
TRBV7-9	few	TRBJ2-5	TRBD2	CASRRGLATQETQYF	TGTGCCAGCAGGCGAGGACTAGCGACTCAAGAGACCCAGTACTTC
TRBV28	many	TRBJ2-2	-	CASIEARANGELFF	TGTGCCAGCATCGAAGCGCGTGCAAACGGGGAGCTGTTTTTT
TRBV5-1	-	TRBJ2-6	-	CASSLVVGPSSGANVLTF	TGCGCCAGCAGCTTGGTGGTAGGCCCAAGCTCTGGGGCCAACGTCCTGACTTTC
TRBV5-1	-	TRBJ2-7	-	CASSLIAVSSYEQYF	TGCGCCAGCAGCTTGATAGCGGTAAGCTCCTACGAGCAGTACTTC